A selection of T cell receptor beta chains follows, all from one sample in a study of T cell changes during pregnancy in multiple sclerosis. Produced via immunoSEQ multiplex PCR; TCRdb's table is partial and in-frame only. The repertoire holds 45,000 to 65,000 clones, with over 90% as singletons. The sequencing used CD8+ T cells from peripheral blood mononuclear cells, collected in the third trimester of pregnancy. All receptors derive from a female donor with multiple sclerosis, enrolled in a pregnancy study. CDR3s include the opening cysteine and the closing phenylalanine or tryptophan. The D gene is left open where the match is weak. Not all rows give a size; the values are once, few, many and, for expanded clones, a class.

CDR3: CASSPGRGPAYEQYF; DNA: TGTGCCAGCAGCCCAGGGCGGGGGCCCGCCTACGAGCAGTACTTC; D: NA; V: TRBV13; size: NA; J: TRBJ2-7
CDR3: CASSDGELAGDYTGELFF; DNA: TGTGCCAGCAGTGACGGGGAGTTAGCGGGAGATTACACCGGGGAGCTGTTTTTT; D: TRBD2; V: TRBV6-4; size: NA; J: TRBJ2-2
CDR3: CASSLPSTRAQFF; DNA: TGTGCCAGCAGCTTACCATCGACGAGGGCGCAGTTCTTC; D: NA; V: TRBV7-6; size: NA; J: TRBJ2-1
CDR3: CASSHLQGKAFF; DNA: TGCGCCAGCAGCCACTTACAGGGGAAAGCTTTCTTT; D: TRBD1; V: TRBV4-1; size: NA; J: TRBJ1-1
CDR3: CASSPGTSGTPGELFF; DNA: TGTGCCAGCAGCCCCGGGACTAGCGGGACCCCCGGGGAGCTGTTTTTT; D: TRBD2; V: TRBV7-2; size: once; J: TRBJ2-2
CDR3: CASSLSGGRAQYF; DNA: TGTGCCAGCAGCCTCTCAGGGGGGCGGGCCCAGTACTTC; D: NA; V: TRBV7-7; size: NA; J: TRBJ2-5
CDR3: CASSSGQTYEQYF; DNA: TGTGCCAGCAGTTCGGGACAGACCTACGAGCAGTACTTC; D: TRBD1; V: TRBV27; size: NA; J: TRBJ2-7
CDR3: CASSGLAGGGGEQYF; DNA: TGCGCCAGCAGTGGACTAGCGGGAGGAGGAGGCGAGCAGTACTTC; D: TRBD2; V: TRBV10-2; size: NA; J: TRBJ2-7
CDR3: CASSLKRELQDTQYF; DNA: TGTGCCAGCAGCTTGAAACGGGAGCTCCAAGATACGCAGTATTTT; D: NA; V: TRBV5-4; size: NA; J: TRBJ2-3
CDR3: CASSLNRGANEKLFF; DNA: TGTGCCAGCAGTCTTAACAGGGGAGCCAATGAAAAACTGTTTTTT; D: TRBD1; V: TRBV27; size: NA; J: TRBJ1-4
CDR3: CASRHRGLVYGYTF; DNA: TGTGCCAGCAGGCACAGGGGGCTGGTCTATGGCTACACCTTC; D: TRBD1; V: TRBV13; size: NA; J: TRBJ1-2
CDR3: CASSPRMDQPQHF; DNA: TGTGCCAGCAGCCCGAGGATGGATCAGCCCCAGCATTTT; D: NA; V: TRBV7-9; size: NA; J: TRBJ1-5
CDR3: CASSLLTGNTGELFF; DNA: TGTGCCAGCAGCTTACTGACAGGCAACACCGGGGAGCTGTTTTTT; D: NA; V: TRBV7-8; size: NA; J: TRBJ2-2
CDR3: CASSSRALAGAYNEQFF; DNA: TGTGCCAGCAGCTCGAGGGCCCTAGCGGGGGCCTACAATGAGCAGTTCTTC; D: TRBD2; V: TRBV9; size: NA; J: TRBJ2-1
CDR3: CASSLHAYEQYF; DNA: TGTGCCAGCAGCTTACATGCCTACGAGCAGTACTTC; D: NA; V: TRBV7-9; size: NA; J: TRBJ2-7
CDR3: CASNPQGFYEQYF; DNA: TGTGCCAGCAACCCTCAGGGGTTCTACGAGCAGTACTTC; D: NA; V: TRBV11-2; size: NA; J: TRBJ2-7
CDR3: CASSIDVGAGRAFSPSYNEQFF; DNA: TGTGCCAGTAGTATAGATGTAGGGGCAGGGCGCGCATTTTCTCCGTCCTACAATGAGCAGTTCTTC; D: NA; V: TRBV19; size: few; J: TRBJ2-1
CDR3: CASSLGTGYNEQFF; DNA: TGTGCCAGCAGTTTAGGGACAGGTTACAATGAGCAGTTCTTC; D: TRBD1; V: TRBV28; size: NA; J: TRBJ2-1
CDR3: CASSGLYLSGNTIYF; DNA: TGTGCCAGTAGTGGTCTCTACCTCTCTGGAAACACCATATATTTT; D: NA; V: TRBV7-8; size: NA; J: TRBJ1-3
CDR3: CASSFWTGGLNTEAFF; DNA: TGTGCCAGCAGCTTCTGGACAGGGGGCTTGAACACTGAAGCTTTCTTT; D: TRBD1; V: TRBV5-6; size: NA; J: TRBJ1-1
CDR3: CASTDRGSYEQYF; DNA: TGTGCCAGCACAGACAGGGGTTCCTACGAGCAGTACTTC; D: TRBD1; V: TRBV2; size: NA; J: TRBJ2-7
CDR3: CAISARNLRGYGYTF; DNA: TGTGCCATCAGTGCAAGAAACCTTAGAGGGTATGGCTACACCTTC; D: NA; V: TRBV10-3; size: NA; J: TRBJ1-2